This T cell receptor (beta chain) was captured by sequencing in a study of cytomegalovirus exposure and HLA in healthy donors. The method was immunoSEQ multiplex PCR; TCRdb's version includes in-frame clones alone and lacks a portion of them. The repertoire has about 150,000 clones, 85% to 95% of them found once; the top ten carry less than 2%. The junction had 3 bases not matched to a gene; V was cut back by 3 bases and J by 6 bases. The CDR3 loop spans 14 amino acids. CDR1 SEHNR and CDR2 FQNEAQ come from the germline V gene (reference sequence). This clone was seen just once. The chain combines TRBV7-9 with TRBJ1-5; TRBD1 agrees at 9 bases. The specimen was PBMCs. This TCR was recovered from a man in his late teens or twenties in good health and CMV-seropositive. This chain's CDR3 is CASSFTGGGQPQHF. CDR3 bases: TGTGCCAGCAGCTTTACAGGGGGCGGTCAGCCCCAGCATTTT.